This T cell receptor beta chain is from a study of tumor and adjacent non-tumor tissue in lung cancer. Study-level background: Stage I to III disease affected ten to eleven men and about five women aged roughly 30 to 76. Broader study findings: In normal lung, the top 100 clones were significantly more dominant than in tumor. Significantly higher TCR diversity was found in tumor than normal lung.

The library came from three nested PCR rounds adapted from ARM-PCR protocols. Using its own MiXCR run on the multiplex PCR reads, TCRdb lists one record per CDR3 protein. The sample holds tens of thousands of distinct CDR3 sequences, 76% seen once. This clonotype appeared a few times. Its antigen is unidentified. J gave up 7 bases and V 5 bases, and 4 bases lay outside the gene matches. Germline V gene sequence: CDR1 MDHEN, CDR2 SYDVKM. The CDR3 has 13 residues. No cell sorting was done before RNA was extracted from the tissue. More than 3 cm separated this lung sample from the edge of the tumor. Donors were chemotherapy-naive, newly diagnosed lung cancer surgical patients in China, August–late 2014.

The sequence was collected from a man in his 70s with non-small cell lung cancer. Sample: distant non-tumor lung tissue. This chain connects TRBV28 to TRBJ2-4, with TRBD1 matching over 8 bases. CDR3 protein: CASSPDRENIQYF. The CDR3 nucleotides read TGTGCCAGCAGTCCGGACAGGGAGAACATTCAGTACTTC.